The 8 T cell receptor beta chains reported below all come from one sample, sequenced in a study of Graves' ophthalmopathy and Graves' hyperthyroidism. Researchers took RNA transcripts and amplified TCR beta CDR3 regions from them. Second-round multiplex PCR came after a first-round RT-PCR that employed HTBI primers. TCRdb analysed the multiplex PCR reads with MiXCR anew, one entry per CDR3 protein. This sample has roughly 500,000 distinct CDR3 sequences, with around 15% found just once. Sequenced sample: blood. These receptors were collected from a woman aged 25 to 39 with Graves' ophthalmopathy.

This clonotype came up many times. This sequence joins TRBV6-2 or TRBV6-3 and TRBJ1-2, with D perhaps TRBD1 (6 bases). The CDR3 covers 16 residues. CDR1 is MNHEY, CDR2 SVGEGT, per germline. V was shortened by 6 bases and J by 4 bases, with 21 bases between the two germline ends. CDR3 region: CASSPLNIQGTYGYTF. The CDR3 bases are TGTGCCAGCAGCCCCCTGAACATCCAGGGGACCTATGGCTACACCTTC.

This clonotype showed up just a few times. The chain couples TRBV10-3 to TRBJ2-7; 14 positions match TRBD2. The germline gives CDR1 ENHRY, CDR2 SYGVKD. Trimming at V came to 2 bases and at J to 4 bases, leaving 4 bases not matched to a gene. The length of the CDR3 is 16 residues. The chain's CDR3 is CAISEGGTSGSYEQYF. DNA of the CDR3: TGTGCCATCAGTGAGGGCGGGACTAGCGGGAGTTACGAGCAGTACTTC.

This clonotype was seen a handful of times. The chain joins TRBV18 to TRBJ2-5; D is unclear. Trimming shortened V by 2 bases and J by 1 base, and 14 bases separated the two germline ends. The CDR3 is 16 amino acids. Germline V CDR1 and CDR2: KGHSH, LQKENI. CDR3 protein: CASSPVHSPTQETQYF. CDR3 coding DNA: TGTGCCAGCTCACCAGTCCACTCCCCTACCCAAGAGACCCAGTACTTC. Combining the CDR3 with reference TRBV18 and TRBJ2-5 gives the whole variable domain NAGVMQNPRHLVRRRGQEARLRCSPMKGHSHVYWYRQLPEEGLKFMVYLQKENIIDESGMPKERFSAEFPKEGPSILRIQQVVRGDSAAYFCASSPVHSPTQETQYFGPGTRLLVL.

This clonotype was recorded many times. The chain carries TRBV7-2 and TRBJ1-6; no clear D gene. This CDR3 is 15 amino acids long. Trimming shortened V by 5 bases and J by 9 bases, and 17 bases separated the two germline ends. In germline, CDR1 is SGHTA, CDR2 FQGNSA. The CDR3 loop is CASSRLPPDRSPLHF. CDR3 bases: TGTGCCAGCAGCCGCTTGCCGCCGGACCGTTCACCCCTCCACTTT.

Ten or more counts support this clonotype. This chain joins TRBV28 and TRBJ1-1; tentatively, D is TRBD1 (6 bases). The germline CDR1 and CDR2 sequences are MDHEN and SYDVKM. The V end lost 0 bases, the J end lost 8 bases, and 10 bases lay between the germline ends. CDR3 length equals 13 residues. The CDR3 nucleotides are TGTGCCAGCAGTTTATGGGGGGGGCGGGAAGCTTTCTTT. This gives the protein CASSLWGGREAFF.

This clonotype occurred many times. V usage is TRBV19 and J usage is TRBJ1-5; D not certain. Germline V gene data show CDR1 as LNHDA and CDR2 as SQIVND (reference sequence). Between the trimmed V and J ends, which lost 6 bases and 9 bases, there was a span of 12 bases. CDR3 length equals 12 residues. The CDR3 loop is CASRKGTGPQHF. The CDR3 bases are TGTGCCAGTAGGAAGGGCACCGGGCCCCAGCATTTT.

This clonotype has ten or more counts. This chain uses TRBV5-1 with TRBJ2-7; D may be TRBD1 (6 bases). V dropped 0 bases and J dropped 7 bases, with 14 bases sitting between them. The germline V gene encodes CDR1 SGHRS and CDR2 YFSETQ. The CDR3 extends over 14 amino acids. CDR3 coding DNA: TGCGCCAGCAGCTTGGCAGGGGTCCTACGAGAGCAGTACTTC. It is translated as CASSLAGVLREQYF. The full variable domain, its missing parts supplied by reference TRBV5-1 and TRBJ2-7, is KAGVTQTPRYLIKTRGQQVTLSCSPISGHRSVSWYQQTPGQGLQFLFEYFSETQRNKGNFPGRFSGRQFSNSRSEMNVSTLELGDSALYLCASSLAGVLREQYFGPGTRLTVT.

This clonotype was recorded at least ten times. The V call is TRBV20-1, the J call TRBJ2-2, with D perhaps given as TRBD1 or TRBD2 (6 bases each). V was clipped by 0 bases and J by 2 bases, with 10 bases between them. This CDR3 contains 15 residues. Germline-derived CDR1 and CDR2 are DFQATT and SNEGSKA (reference sequence). CDR3 region: CSAREGGLNTGELFF. The CDR3 coding sequence is TGCAGTGCTAGAGAAGGGGGACTCAACACCGGGGAGCTGTTTTTT.